This entry concerns a single TCR beta chain. Every donor was a healthy Caucasian. The sample comes from a study of identical twins. Via MiXCR, TCRdb re-called the 5' RACE reads, giving one row per CDR3 protein. Here the sample spans 250,000 to 350,000 distinct CDR3 sequences, roughly 8.6% being singletons. Germline V CDR1 and CDR2: LGHNT, FRNRAP. V lost 7 bases and J lost 7, with 16 bases in between. The length of the CDR3 is 14 residues. These data were also filed under a second study, of yellow fever vaccine responses in identical twins.

The TCR was taken from a woman younger than 30 in good health. The specimen sequenced was memory (CD45RO+) T cells sorted from blood. J is TRBJ2-2 and V is TRBV12-5, with a possible D match to TRBD1 (5 bases). Here the CDR3 reads CASAPQGSGGELFF. CDR3 DNA: TGTGCTAGTGCCCCTCAGGGCTCCGGCGGGGAGCTGTTTTTT.